This T cell receptor (beta chain) was documented in a study of shared clonotypes between healthy human individuals. About the study: Aged 18 to 49, the donors were a couple of women and three men.

About this clone: The antigen is not known.

Study results and caveats: Estimated clonotype richness was generally higher in naive than memory subsets. Clonotype sharing among donors, it was expected, would be affected by sequencing depth.

CDR3 length equals 13 residues. The V and J ends lost 6 bases and 1 base respectively, with 9 bases between them. Germline lookup yields CDR1 MNHNS and CDR2 SASEGT. Sequencing used immunoSEQ multiplex PCR; TCRdb keeps in-frame clones, though not all of them. The data contain roughly 2.6 million clones, approximately 94% of them singletons. Sequencing used naive CD4+ T cells sorted from blood. Described subset: CD45RA+ positively selected. The TCR sequence derives from a man aged 18 to 29 in good health. V gene TRBV6-1 combines with J gene TRBJ1-1; D not resolved. CDR3 in DNA: TGTGCCAGCAGCAAAACGTGGAACACTGAAGCTTTCTTT. This codes for CASSKTWNTEAFF.